The subject of this entry is one T cell receptor beta chain. Antigen unknown. Trimming took 1 base from V and 3 from J; bases not matched to a gene: 7. Germline V CDR1 and CDR2: GTSNPN, SVGIG (reference sequence). This CDR3 contains 15 residues. The data originate from a study of cytomegalovirus exposure and HLA in healthy donors. Study conclusions and caveats: Prior analysis indicated that the majority of TCR beta V segments exhibited productivity approximately 87% or approximately 30% of the time.

This PCR relied on a set of 60 Vbeta primers and 13 Jbeta primers. The data were produced by immunoSEQ multiplex PCR, yet TCRdb's version contains in-frame clones alone and is incomplete. The data hold 90,000 to 130,000 clones, with almost 70% observed a single time. The sequence derives from a man aged 25 to 45 in good health and CMV-seropositive. Sequencing was performed on PBMCs. J is TRBJ2-3 and V is TRBV30, with 7 bases identical to TRBD1. The CDR3 DNA reads as TGTGCCTGGAGTGCCCTATCGACAGGGACAGATACGCAGTATTTT. This encodes CAWSALSTGTDTQYF. Filled out from reference TRBV30 and TRBJ2-3, the complete variable domain reads SQTIHQWPATLVQPVGSPLSLECTVEGTSNPNLYWYRQAAGRGLQLLFYSVGIGQISSEVPQNLSASRPQDRQFILSSKKLLLSDSGFYLCAWSALSTGTDTQYFGPGTRLTVL.